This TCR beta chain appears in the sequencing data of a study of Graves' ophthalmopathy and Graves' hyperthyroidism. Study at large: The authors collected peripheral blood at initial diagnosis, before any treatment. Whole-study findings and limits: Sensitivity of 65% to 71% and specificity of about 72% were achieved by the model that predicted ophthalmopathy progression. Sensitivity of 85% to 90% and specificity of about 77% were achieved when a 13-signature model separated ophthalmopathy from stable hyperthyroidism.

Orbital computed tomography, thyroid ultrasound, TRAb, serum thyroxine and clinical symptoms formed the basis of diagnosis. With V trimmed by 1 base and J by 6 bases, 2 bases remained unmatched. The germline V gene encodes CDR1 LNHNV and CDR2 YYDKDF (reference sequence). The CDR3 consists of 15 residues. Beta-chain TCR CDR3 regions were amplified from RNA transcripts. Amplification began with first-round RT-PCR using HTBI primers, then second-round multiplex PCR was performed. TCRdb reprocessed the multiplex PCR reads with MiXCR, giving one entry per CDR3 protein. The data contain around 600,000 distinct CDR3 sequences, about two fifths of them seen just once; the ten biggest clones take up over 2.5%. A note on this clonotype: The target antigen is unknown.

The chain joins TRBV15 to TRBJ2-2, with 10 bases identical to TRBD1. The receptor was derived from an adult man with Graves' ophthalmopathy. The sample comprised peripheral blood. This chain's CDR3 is CATSRGQGAAGELFF. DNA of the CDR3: TGTGCCACCAGCAGAGGACAGGGGGCCGCCGGGGAGCTGTTTTTT.